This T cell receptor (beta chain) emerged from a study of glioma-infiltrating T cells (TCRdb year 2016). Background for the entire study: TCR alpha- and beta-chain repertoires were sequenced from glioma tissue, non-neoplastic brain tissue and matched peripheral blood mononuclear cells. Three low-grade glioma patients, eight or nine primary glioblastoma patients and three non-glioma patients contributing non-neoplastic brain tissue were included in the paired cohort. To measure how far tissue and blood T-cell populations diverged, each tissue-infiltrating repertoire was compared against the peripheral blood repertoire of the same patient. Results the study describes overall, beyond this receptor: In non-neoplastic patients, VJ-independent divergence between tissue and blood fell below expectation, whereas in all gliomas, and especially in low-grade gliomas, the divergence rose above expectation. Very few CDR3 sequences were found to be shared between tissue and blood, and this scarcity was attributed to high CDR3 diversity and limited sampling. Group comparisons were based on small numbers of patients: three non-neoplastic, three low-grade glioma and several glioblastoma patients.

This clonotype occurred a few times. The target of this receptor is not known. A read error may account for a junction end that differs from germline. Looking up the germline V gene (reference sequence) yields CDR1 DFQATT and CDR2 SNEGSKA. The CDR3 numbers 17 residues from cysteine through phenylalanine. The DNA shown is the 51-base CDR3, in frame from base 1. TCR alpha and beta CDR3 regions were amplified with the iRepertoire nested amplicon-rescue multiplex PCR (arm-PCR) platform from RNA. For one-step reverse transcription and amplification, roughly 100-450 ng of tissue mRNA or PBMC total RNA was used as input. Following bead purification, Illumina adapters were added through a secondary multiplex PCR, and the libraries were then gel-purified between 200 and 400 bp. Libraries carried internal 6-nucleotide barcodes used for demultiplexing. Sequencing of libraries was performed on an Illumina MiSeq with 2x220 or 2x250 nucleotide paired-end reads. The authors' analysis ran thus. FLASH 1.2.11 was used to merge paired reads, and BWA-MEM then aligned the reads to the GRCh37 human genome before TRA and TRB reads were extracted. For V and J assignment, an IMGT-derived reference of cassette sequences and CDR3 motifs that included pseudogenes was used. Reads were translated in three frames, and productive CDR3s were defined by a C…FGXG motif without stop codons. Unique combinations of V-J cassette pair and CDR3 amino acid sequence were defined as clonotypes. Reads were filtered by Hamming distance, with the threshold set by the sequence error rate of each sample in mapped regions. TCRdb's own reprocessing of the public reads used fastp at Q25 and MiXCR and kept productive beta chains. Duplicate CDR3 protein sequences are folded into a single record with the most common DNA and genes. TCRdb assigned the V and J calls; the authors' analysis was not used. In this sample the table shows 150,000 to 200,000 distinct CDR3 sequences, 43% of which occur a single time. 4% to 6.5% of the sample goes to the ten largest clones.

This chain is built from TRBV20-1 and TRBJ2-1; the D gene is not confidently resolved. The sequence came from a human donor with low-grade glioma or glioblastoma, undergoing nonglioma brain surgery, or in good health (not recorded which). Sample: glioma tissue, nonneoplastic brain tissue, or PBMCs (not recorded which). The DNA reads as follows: TGCAGTGCTAGAGCAACTTCTCATAGGCGCTCCTACAATGAGCAGTCCTTC. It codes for CSARATSHRRSYNEQSF.